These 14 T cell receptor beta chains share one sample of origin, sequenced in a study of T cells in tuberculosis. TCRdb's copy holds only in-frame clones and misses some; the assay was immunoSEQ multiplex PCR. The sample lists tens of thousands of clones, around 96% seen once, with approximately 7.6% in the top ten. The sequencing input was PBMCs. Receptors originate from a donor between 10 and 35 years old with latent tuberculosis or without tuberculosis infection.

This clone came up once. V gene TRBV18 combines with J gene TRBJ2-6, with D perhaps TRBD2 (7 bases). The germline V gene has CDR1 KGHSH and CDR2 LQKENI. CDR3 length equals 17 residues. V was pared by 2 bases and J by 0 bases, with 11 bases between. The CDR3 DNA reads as TGTGCCAGCTCACCAAGAGGGGGGGTCTCTGGGGCCAACGTCCTGACTTTC. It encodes CASSPRGGVSGANVLTF.

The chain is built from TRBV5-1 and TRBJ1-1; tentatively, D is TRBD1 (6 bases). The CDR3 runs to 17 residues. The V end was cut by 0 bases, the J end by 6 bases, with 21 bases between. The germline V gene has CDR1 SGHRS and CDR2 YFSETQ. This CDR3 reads CASSLGPLGGAVSEAFF. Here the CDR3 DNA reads TGCGCCAGCAGCTTGGGCCCCCTCGGGGGGGCTGTTTCTGAAGCTTTCTTT.

The CDR3 reads CASRPTGGFEKLFF. The CDR3 region has the DNA TGCGCCAGCAGGCCTACAGGGGGCTTTGAAAAACTGTTTTTT. The chain recombines TRBV4-1 with TRBJ1-4, with 9 bases lining up with TRBD1. With V trimmed by 6 bases and J by 7 bases, 6 bases remained unmatched. The CDR3 sequence is 14 residues long. Germline assignment: CDR1 MGHRA and CDR2 YSYEKL.

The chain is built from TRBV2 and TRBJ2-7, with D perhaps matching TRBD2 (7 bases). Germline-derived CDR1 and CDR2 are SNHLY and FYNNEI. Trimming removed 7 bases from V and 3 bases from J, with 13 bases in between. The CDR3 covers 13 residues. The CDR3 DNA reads TGTGCCAGCACGGGGGGCCTTCGCTACGAGCAGTACTTC. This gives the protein CASTGGLRYEQYF.

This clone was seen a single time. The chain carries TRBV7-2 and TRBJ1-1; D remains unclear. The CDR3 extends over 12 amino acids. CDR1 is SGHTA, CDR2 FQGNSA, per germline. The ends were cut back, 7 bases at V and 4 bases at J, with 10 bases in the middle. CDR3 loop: CASTRGVTEAFF. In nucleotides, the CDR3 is TGTGCCAGCACTCGGGGAGTCACTGAAGCTTTCTTT. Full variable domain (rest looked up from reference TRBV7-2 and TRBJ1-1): GAGVSQSPSNKVTEKGKDVELRCDPISGHTALYWYRQSLGQGLEFLIYFQGNSAPDKSGLPSDRFSAERTGGSVSTLTIQRTQQEDSAVYLCASTRGVTEAFFGQGTRLTVV.

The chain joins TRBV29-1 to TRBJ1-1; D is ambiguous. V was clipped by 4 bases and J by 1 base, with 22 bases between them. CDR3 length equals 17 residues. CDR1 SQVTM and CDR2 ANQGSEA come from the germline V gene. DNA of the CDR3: TGCAGCGTTGTAGGAGAAAGGCCTCGGCTAGAGAACACTGAAGCTTTCTTT. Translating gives CSVVGERPRLENTEAFF.

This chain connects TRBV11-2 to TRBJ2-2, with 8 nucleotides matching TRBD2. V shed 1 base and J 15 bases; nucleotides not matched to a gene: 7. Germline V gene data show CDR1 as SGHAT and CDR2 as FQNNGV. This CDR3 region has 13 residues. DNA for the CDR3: TGTGCCAGCAGCTTAGCGGGGGGGCCTGGGTTGTTTTTT. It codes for CASSLAGGPGLFF.

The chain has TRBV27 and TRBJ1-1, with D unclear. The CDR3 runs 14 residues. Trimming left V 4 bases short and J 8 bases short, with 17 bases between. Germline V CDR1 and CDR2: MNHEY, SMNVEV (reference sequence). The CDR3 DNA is TGTGCCAGCAGTTCTCCACACGGGAGATCGGAAGCTTTCTTT. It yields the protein CASSSPHGRSEAFF.

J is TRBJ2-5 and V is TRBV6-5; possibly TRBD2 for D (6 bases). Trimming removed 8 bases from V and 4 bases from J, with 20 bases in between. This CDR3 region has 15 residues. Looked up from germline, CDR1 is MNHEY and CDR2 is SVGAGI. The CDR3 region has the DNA TGTGCCAGCGCCATGGTGGGACTTGAGGGAGAGACCCAGTACTTC. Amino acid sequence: CASAMVGLEGETQYF.

CDR3 sequence (DNA): TGTGCCAGCAGCGCGGGGGGCGATAGCTATGGCTACACCTTC. Its protein is CASSAGGDSYGYTF. J is TRBJ1-2 and V is TRBV7-3; D possibly corresponds to TRBD1 (6 bases). Germline V gene sequence: CDR1 SGHTA, CDR2 FQGTGA. CDR3 length: 14 amino acids. The V gene lost 5 bases and the J gene lost 4 bases, with 14 bases spanning the gap.

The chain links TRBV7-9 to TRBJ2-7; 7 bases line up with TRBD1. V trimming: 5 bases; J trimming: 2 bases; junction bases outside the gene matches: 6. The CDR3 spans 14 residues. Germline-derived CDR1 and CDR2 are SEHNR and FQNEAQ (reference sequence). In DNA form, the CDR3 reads TGTGCCAGCAGCGCCCCGACAGGGCCCTACGAGCAGTACTTC. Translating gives CASSAPTGPYEQYF.

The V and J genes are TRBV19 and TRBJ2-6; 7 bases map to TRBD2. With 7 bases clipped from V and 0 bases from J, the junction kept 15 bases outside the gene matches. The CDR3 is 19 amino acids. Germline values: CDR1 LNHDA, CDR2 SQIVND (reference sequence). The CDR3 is CASTPGGRLRSSGANVLTF. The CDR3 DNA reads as TGTGCCAGTACGCCGGGGGGTAGGCTTAGGAGCTCTGGGGCCAACGTCCTGACTTTC.

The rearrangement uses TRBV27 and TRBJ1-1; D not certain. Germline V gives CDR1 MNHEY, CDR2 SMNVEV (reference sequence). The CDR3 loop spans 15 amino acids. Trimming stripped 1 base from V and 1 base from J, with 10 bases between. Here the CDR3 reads CASSLYGRGNTEAFF. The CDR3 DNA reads TGTGCCAGCAGTTTATATGGGCGGGGGAACACTGAAGCTTTCTTT.

The CDR3 nucleotides are TGCGCCAGCAGCCCAGCGGGGGACAGAGGCCTAATGGGCTATGGCTACACCTTC. Its translation: CASSPAGDRGLMGYGYTF. V is TRBV4-1 and J is TRBJ1-2; 7 bases are shared with TRBD1. Germline-derived CDR1 and CDR2 are MGHRA and YSYEKL. The V gene end was trimmed by 4 bases and the J gene end by 4 bases; junction bases not matched to a gene: 18. The CDR3 has 18 residues.